The clone carrying this T cell receptor beta chain was observed many times. The sample originates from a study of early T cells in non-severe SARS-CoV-2 infection. Molecules of cDNA were individually given unique molecular identifiers that were attached to them. TCRdb re-called the 5' RACE reads with MiXCR, one entry per CDR3 protein. The sample yields 49,000 or so distinct CDR3 sequences, about 6.5% seen once. This clonotype originated in an adult who was a healthcare worker with PCR-confirmed SARS-CoV-2 infection or an uninfected control (not recorded which). The starting material was whole blood, obtained at baseline.

The CDR3 sequence is CSASVGQGRTNYGYTF. CDR3 sequence (DNA): TGCAGTGCTAGTGTGGGGCAGGGAAGGACTAACTATGGCTACACCTTC. The V and J genes are TRBV20-1 and TRBJ1-2; possible D gene TRBD1, 5 bases. This CDR3 comprises 16 residues. The V and J ends lost 3 bases and 0 bases respectively, with 17 bases between them. CDR1 is DFQATT and CDR2 is SNEGSKA in the germline V gene (reference sequence).